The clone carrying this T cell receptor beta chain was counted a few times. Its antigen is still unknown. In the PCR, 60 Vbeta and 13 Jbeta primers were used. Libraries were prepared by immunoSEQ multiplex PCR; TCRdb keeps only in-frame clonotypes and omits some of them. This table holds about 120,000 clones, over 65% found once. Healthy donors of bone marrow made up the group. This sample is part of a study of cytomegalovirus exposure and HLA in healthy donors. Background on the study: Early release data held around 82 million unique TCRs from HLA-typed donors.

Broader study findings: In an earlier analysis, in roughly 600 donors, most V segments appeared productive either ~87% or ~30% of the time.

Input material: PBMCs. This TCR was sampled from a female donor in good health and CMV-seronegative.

Written as DNA, the CDR3 is TGCGCCAGCAGCTTGGTTCAGGGAAGTGAAAAACTGTTTTTT. This encodes CASSLVQGSEKLFF. V is TRBV5-1 and J is TRBJ1-4, with D possibly being TRBD1 (5 bases). The CDR3 has 14 amino acids. V was clipped by 0 bases and J by 7 bases, with 10 bases between them. Germline V CDR1 and CDR2: SGHRS, YFSETQ.